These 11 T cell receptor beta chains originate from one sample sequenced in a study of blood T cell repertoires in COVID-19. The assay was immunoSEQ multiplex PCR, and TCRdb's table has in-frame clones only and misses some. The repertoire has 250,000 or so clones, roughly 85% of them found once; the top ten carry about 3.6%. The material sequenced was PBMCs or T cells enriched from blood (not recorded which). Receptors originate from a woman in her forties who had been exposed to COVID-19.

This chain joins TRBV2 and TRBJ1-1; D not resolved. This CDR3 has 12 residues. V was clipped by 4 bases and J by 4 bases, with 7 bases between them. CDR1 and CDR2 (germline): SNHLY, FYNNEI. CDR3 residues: CASSVRSTEAFF. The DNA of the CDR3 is TGTGCCAGCAGTGTTAGATCCACTGAAGCTTTCTTT.

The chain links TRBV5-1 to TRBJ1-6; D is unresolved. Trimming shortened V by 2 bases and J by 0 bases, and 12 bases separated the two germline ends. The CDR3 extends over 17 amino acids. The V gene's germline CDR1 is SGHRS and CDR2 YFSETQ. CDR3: CASSFGQPLSYNSPLHF. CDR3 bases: TGCGCCAGCAGCTTTGGGCAGCCGCTCTCCTATAATTCACCCCTCCACTTT.

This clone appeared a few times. The CDR3 DNA is TGCGCCAGCAGCTTGCTCGACAAGGGGGATGGCTACACCTTC. This codes for CASSLLDKGDGYTF. The rearrangement uses TRBV5-1 and TRBJ1-2; TRBD1 might be the D (6 bases). Germline-derived CDR1 and CDR2 are SGHRS and YFSETQ. This CDR3 is built from 14 residues. V shed 1 base and J shed 6 bases, with 13 bases lying between them.

For the CDR3, the DNA is TGTGCCACCAGCAGAGCAGGGGGACCCTACGAGCAGTACTTC. This gives the protein CATSRAGGPYEQYF. The V call is TRBV15, the J call TRBJ2-7, with TRBD1 matching 7 bases. Germline CDR1 is LNHNV and CDR2 is YYDKDF (reference sequence). J lost 2 bases, V lost 1 base, and 2 bases had no gene match. This CDR3 is built from 14 residues. The variable domain in full, with the rest retrieved from reference TRBV15 and TRBJ2-7, is DAMVIQNPRYQVTQFGKPVTLSCSQTLNHNVMYWYQQKSSQAPKLLFHYYDKDFNNEADTPDNFQSRRPNTSFCFLDIRSPGLGDTAMYLCATSRAGGPYEQYFGPGTRLTVT.

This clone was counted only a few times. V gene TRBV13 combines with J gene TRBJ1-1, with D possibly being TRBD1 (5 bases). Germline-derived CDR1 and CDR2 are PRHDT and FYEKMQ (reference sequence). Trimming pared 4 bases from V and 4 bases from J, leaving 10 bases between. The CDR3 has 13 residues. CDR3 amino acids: CASSSQGGTEAFF. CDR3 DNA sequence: TGTGCCAGCAGCTCCCAGGGCGGCACTGAAGCTTTCTTT.

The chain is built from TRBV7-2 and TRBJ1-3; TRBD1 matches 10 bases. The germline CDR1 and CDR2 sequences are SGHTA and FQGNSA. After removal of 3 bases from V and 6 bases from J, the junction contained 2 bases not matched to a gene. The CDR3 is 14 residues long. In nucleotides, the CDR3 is TGTGCCAGCAGCTTGACAGGGGGCGCAAACACCATATATTTT. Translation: CASSLTGGANTIYF.

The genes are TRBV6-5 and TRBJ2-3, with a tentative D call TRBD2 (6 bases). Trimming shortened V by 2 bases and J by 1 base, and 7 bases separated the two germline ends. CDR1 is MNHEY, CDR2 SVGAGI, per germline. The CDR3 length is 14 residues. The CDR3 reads CASSYRRGTDTQYF. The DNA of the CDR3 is TGTGCCAGCAGTTACCGGAGGGGCACAGATACGCAGTATTTT.

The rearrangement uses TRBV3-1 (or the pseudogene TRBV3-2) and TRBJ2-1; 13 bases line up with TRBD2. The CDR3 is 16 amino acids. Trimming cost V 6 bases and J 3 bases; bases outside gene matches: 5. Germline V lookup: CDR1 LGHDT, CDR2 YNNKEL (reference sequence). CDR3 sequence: CASSLGTSGVYNEQFF. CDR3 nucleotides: TGTGCCAGCAGTCTCGGGACTAGCGGGGTCTACAATGAGCAGTTCTTC.

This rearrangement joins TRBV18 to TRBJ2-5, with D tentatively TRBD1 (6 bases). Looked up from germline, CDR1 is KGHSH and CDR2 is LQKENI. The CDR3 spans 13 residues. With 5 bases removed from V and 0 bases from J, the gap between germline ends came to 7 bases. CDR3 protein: CASSRGNQETQYF. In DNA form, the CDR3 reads TGTGCCAGCTCAAGGGGGAACCAAGAGACCCAGTACTTC.

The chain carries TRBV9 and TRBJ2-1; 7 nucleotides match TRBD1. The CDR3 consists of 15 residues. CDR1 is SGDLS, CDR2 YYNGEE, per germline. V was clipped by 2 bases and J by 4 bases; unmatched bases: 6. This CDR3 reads CASSVTGTEYNEQFF. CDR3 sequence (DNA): TGTGCCAGCAGCGTTACCGGGACAGAGTACAATGAGCAGTTCTTC.

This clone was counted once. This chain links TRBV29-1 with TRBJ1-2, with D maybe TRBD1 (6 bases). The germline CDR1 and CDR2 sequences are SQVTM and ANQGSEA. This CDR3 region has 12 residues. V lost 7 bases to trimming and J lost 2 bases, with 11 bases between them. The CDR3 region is CSAGTGNYGYTF. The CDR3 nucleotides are TGCAGCGCAGGAACAGGGAACTATGGCTACACCTTC.